This TCR beta chain derives from a study of CD8+ T cells in alopecia areata. At the level of the study: Tofacitinib was taken orally by treated patients, and the dose was 5 to 10 mg twice daily.

cDNA serving as the sequencing template came from extracted, reverse transcribed RNA. Sequencing was performed with immunoSEQ multiplex PCR; in TCRdb, only in-frame clones are kept and a portion is missing. The data contain 95,000 to 110,000 clones, approximately 90% of them singletons. Treatment here: oral pan-JAK inhibitor, 5-10 mg twice daily. Germline-derived CDR1 and CDR2 are SGHVS and FQNEAQ. This CDR3 is 15 amino acids long. The V end lost 7 bases, the J end lost 5 bases, and 19 bases lay between the germline ends. The chain links TRBV7-8 to TRBJ2-3; no definite D call. The sample here was CD8+ T cells sorted from blood, taken at approximately week 30, from a patient treated with tofacitinib. The TCR originated in a human donor with alopecia areata. CDR3 bases: TGTGCCAGCACCCCGAGTGGGCCGAACCAAGATACGCAGTATTTT. Encoded protein: CASTPSGPNQDTQYF.